A selection of T cell receptor beta chains follows, all from one sample in a study of cytomegalovirus exposure and HLA in healthy donors. Data came from immunoSEQ multiplex PCR; TCRdb stores just in-frame clones and leaves some out. This sample has around 97,000 clones, with roughly 70% found just once. The sample comprised PBMCs. These receptors were collected from a woman aged 45 to 65 in good health and CMV-seronegative. The CDR3 runs from the conserved cysteine through the conserved F or W. A D gene is named only where the DNA matches it firmly. Some rows mark clone size as missing; the rest say once, few, many or name a class of expanded clone.

d_gene	abundance	v_gene	j_gene	len	CDR3aa	CDR3nt
TRBD1	NA	TRBV4-1	TRBJ1-3	17	CASSQVPGGPSGNTIYF	TGCGCCAGCAGCCAAGTCCCAGGGGGCCCCTCTGGAAACACCATATATTTT
TRBD2	few	TRBV7-9	TRBJ2-1	15	CASSLNSGGANEQFF	TGTGCCAGCAGCTTGAATAGCGGGGGGGCAAATGAGCAGTTCTTC
NA	NA	TRBV5-1	TRBJ2-2	18	CASSTTRDSSLNTGELFF	TGCGCCAGCAGCACTACCCGTGACAGTTCTTTGAACACCGGGGAGCTGTTTTTT
NA	NA	TRBV6-1	TRBJ2-3	15	CASDDRHSSTDTQYF	TGTGCCAGCGACGACAGGCACTCTAGCACAGATACGCAGTATTTT
NA	NA	TRBV7-9	TRBJ2-7	13	CASSFGGSGEQYF	TGTGCCAGCAGCTTTGGGGGGTCCGGCGAGCAGTACTTC
TRBD1	few	TRBV7-8	TRBJ1-5	17	CASVGQGGLYSNQPQHF	TGTGCCAGCGTCGGACAGGGGGGGCTTTATAGCAATCAGCCCCAGCATTTT
TRBD2	NA	TRBV7-9	TRBJ2-1	17	CASSLDPGRAPYNEQFF	TGTGCCAGCAGCTTAGATCCCGGGAGGGCACCCTACAATGAGCAGTTCTTC
TRBD1	NA	TRBV5-8	TRBJ1-6	15	CASSFGDRETSPLHF	TGTGCCAGCAGCTTCGGGGACAGAGAGACTTCACCCCTCCACTTT
NA	NA	TRBV10-3	TRBJ2-1	17	CAISQGTRIHGGDEQFF	TGTGCCATCAGCCAGGGGACGCGGATACATGGGGGTGATGAGCAGTTCTTC
NA	NA	TRBV10-3	TRBJ2-3	18	CAIRSLNAGRSGTDTQYF	TGTGCCATCAGAAGCTTAAACGCGGGCAGGTCGGGCACAGATACGCAGTATTTT
NA	few	TRBV12-5	TRBJ1-2	15	CASGLSKGGNYGYTF	TGTGCTAGTGGTTTGTCGAAAGGGGGTAACTATGGCTACACCTTC
NA	NA	TRBV7-2	TRBJ1-2	16	CASSLALMMGSGGYTF	TGTGCCAGCAGCTTAGCGCTAATGATGGGGAGTGGGGGCTACACCTTC
TRBD2	few	TRBV27	TRBJ2-7	14	CASRGLGTTYEQYF	TGTGCCAGCAGGGGTTTAGGGACTACCTACGAGCAGTACTTC
NA	NA	TRBV13	TRBJ1-4	15	CASSLGGAYNEKLFF	TGTGCCAGCAGCTTAGGGGGGGCTTATAATGAAAAACTGTTTTTT
TRBD1	few	TRBV7-9	TRBJ1-3	16	CASSAPTGGSGNTIYF	TGTGCCAGCAGCGCCCCGACAGGGGGGAGTGGAAACACCATATATTTT
TRBD2	NA	TRBV11-3	TRBJ2-3	17	CASSLGLASGAADTQYF	TGTGCCAGCAGCTTAGGGTTGGCTAGCGGGGCCGCAGATACGCAGTATTTT
TRBD1	NA	TRBV28	TRBJ1-4	18	CATYETSGQGATNEKLFF	TGTGCCACCTATGAAACCTCGGGACAGGGGGCGACTAATGAAAAACTGTTTTTT
TRBD1	NA	TRBV4-1	TRBJ2-7	16	CASSQEGYRGLGEQYF	TGCGCCAGCAGCCAAGAAGGTTACAGGGGGCTTGGTGAGCAGTACTTC
NA	NA	TRBV2	TRBJ2-5	12	CASSASYLAPYF	TGTGCCAGCAGTGCCTCCTATCTAGCGCCATACTTC
NA	NA	TRBV4-1	TRBJ2-1	14	CASSQRRTSLEQFF	TGCGCCAGCAGCCAACGACGTACTAGCCTTGAGCAGTTCTTC
NA	NA	TRBV4-1	TRBJ1-5	15	CASSQSGTMNRPQHF	TGCGCCAGCAGCCAGTCCGGGACAATGAATCGGCCCCAGCATTTT
TRBD2	NA	TRBV11-3	TRBJ2-1	15	CASSTGGSSYNEQFF	TGTGCCAGCAGCACGGGAGGGAGCTCCTACAATGAGCAGTTCTTC
NA	few	TRBV6-5	TRBJ2-5	13	CASTQGWRETQYF	TGTGCCAGCACCCAGGGGTGGAGAGAGACCCAGTACTTC
TRBD2	NA	TRBV7-3	TRBJ2-1	15	CASSLGLAGDTEQFF	TGTGCCAGCAGCCTCGGACTAGCGGGAGATACTGAGCAGTTCTTC
NA	NA	TRBV19	TRBJ1-2	14	CASSIPTRGYGYTF	TGTGCCAGTAGTATTCCCACCCGAGGCTATGGCTACACCTTC
TRBD1	few	TRBV2	TRBJ1-2	14	CASSRQGWDYGYTF	TGTGCCAGCAGTCGACAGGGATGGGACTATGGCTACACCTTC
TRBD1	NA	TRBV19	TRBJ2-3	16	CASSARTGVNTDTQYF	TGTGCCAGTAGTGCCCGGACAGGAGTAAACACAGATACGCAGTATTTT
TRBD1	NA	TRBV18	TRBJ1-1	15	CASSPGQSVGTEAFF	TGTGCCAGCTCACCGGGACAGTCGGTAGGCACTGAAGCTTTCTTT
TRBD1	NA	TRBV7-7	TRBJ1-5	20	CASSLGGSGQVTYSNQPQHF	TGTGCTAGCAGCTTAGGGGGATCGGGACAGGTTACTTATAGCAATCAGCCCCAGCATTTT
TRBD1	NA	TRBV5-8	TRBJ2-1	15	CASSFDRAPYNEQFF	TGTGCCAGCAGCTTTGACAGGGCTCCCTACAATGAGCAGTTCTTC
TRBD2	NA	TRBV2	TRBJ2-3	14	CASRTSGGWGTQYF	TGTGCCAGCAGGACCAGCGGGGGATGGGGTACGCAGTATTTT
NA	few	TRBV10-3	TRBJ1-2	14	CAITRSAGDYGYTF	TGTGCCATCACTCGAAGCGCAGGGGACTATGGCTACACCTTC
NA	NA	TRBV4-1	TRBJ2-5	15	CASSQGLVWRETQYF	TGCGCCAGCAGCCAAGGACTAGTTTGGCGAGAGACCCAGTACTTC
NA	NA	TRBV4-2	TRBJ2-3	16	CASSQGLESFTDTQYF	TGTGCCAGCAGCCAAGGCCTAGAGAGCTTCACAGATACGCAGTATTTT
NA	few	TRBV10-2	TRBJ2-3	15	CASSEAVGATDTQYF	TGCGCCAGCAGTGAGGCTGTGGGGGCCACAGATACGCAGTATTTT
TRBD2	NA	TRBV7-2	TRBJ2-1	16	CASRTGRAGPYNEQFF	TGTGCCAGCCGTACCGGGAGGGCGGGACCCTACAATGAGCAGTTCTTC
NA	NA	TRBV7-9	TRBJ2-6	15	CASSLGSRGANVLTF	TGTGCCAGCAGCTTAGGTTCGAGGGGGGCCAACGTCCTGACTTTC
TRBD1	few	TRBV7-8	TRBJ2-7	13	CASSPRTGVEQYF	TGTGCCAGCAGCCCCCGGACAGGGGTAGAGCAGTACTTC
TRBD2	NA	TRBV5-1	TRBJ2-1	14	CASSLDSAGDEQFF	TGCGCCAGCAGCTTGGACTCGGCGGGAGATGAGCAGTTCTTC
TRBD2	few	TRBV7-9	TRBJ2-1	17	CASSLGLGGSGYNEQFF	TGTGCCAGCAGCTTAGGCCTCGGCGGGAGTGGTTACAATGAGCAGTTCTTC
TRBD1	NA	TRBV4-3	TRBJ2-3	15	CASSPQGVLADTQYF	TGCGCCAGCAGCCCACAGGGGGTTCTGGCAGATACGCAGTATTTT
NA	NA	TRBV29-1	TRBJ2-3	9	CSGGDTQYF	TGCAGCGGAGGCGATACGCAGTATTTT
NA	NA	TRBV5-1	TRBJ1-5	13	CASSDGSNQPQHF	TGCGCCAGCAGCGACGGGAGCAATCAGCCCCAGCATTTT
NA	NA	TRBV7-9	TRBJ1-2	13	CASSPGVNYGYTF	TGTGCCAGCTCCCCCGGGGTTAACTATGGCTACACCTTC
NA	NA	TRBV7-9	TRBJ2-1	16	CASSTDREARSNEQFF	TGTGCCAGCAGCACTGACAGGGAGGCTCGGTCCAATGAGCAGTTCTTC
NA	NA	TRBV27	TRBJ1-6	13	CASSWAENSPLHF	TGTGCCAGCAGTTGGGCAGAAAATTCACCCCTCCACTTT
TRBD2	NA	TRBV5-1	TRBJ2-7	15	CASSFGLAGAYEQYF	TGCGCCAGCAGCTTTGGACTAGCGGGAGCCTACGAGCAGTACTTC
TRBD2	NA	TRBV11-2	TRBJ2-7	13	CASSGSGSYEQYF	TGTGCCAGCAGCGGTAGCGGGAGCTACGAGCAGTACTTC
TRBD1	once	TRBV7-8	TRBJ1-6	14	CASSSRQGGSPLHF	TGTGCCAGCAGCTCAAGACAGGGAGGCTCACCCCTCCACTTT
NA	few	TRBV6-5	TRBJ2-3	11	CASGLYATQYF	TGTGCCAGCGGTTTATACGCGACGCAGTATTTT
NA	NA	TRBV7-9	TRBJ2-5	12	CASSLGRETQYF	TGTGCCAGCAGCTTAGGGAGAGAGACCCAGTACTTC
NA	NA	TRBV5-6	TRBJ1-2	12	CASSLGGVDIFF	TGTGCCAGCAGCTTGGGGGGGGTGGACATCTTCTTC
NA	NA	TRBV29-1	TRBJ2-1	16	CSVEVWGRRVDNEQFF	TGCAGCGTTGAAGTTTGGGGACGGAGGGTGGACAATGAGCAGTTCTTC
NA	NA	TRBV4-3	TRBJ1-3	15	CASSQSAGTGNTIYF	TGCGCCAGCAGCCAATCGGCGGGGACTGGAAACACCATATATTTT
TRBD1	NA	TRBV5-1	TRBJ2-2	15	CASSFTGANTGELFF	TGCGCCAGCAGCTTCACAGGGGCGAACACCGGGGAGCTGTTTTTT
NA	NA	TRBV10-2	TRBJ1-1	16	CASSEMGGQLNTEAFF	TGCGCCAGCAGTGAAATGGGGGGGCAGCTGAACACTGAAGCTTTCTTT
NA	NA	TRBV9	TRBJ2-2	16	CASSVGSPLRDGELFF	TGTGCCAGCAGCGTAGGTTCTCCCCTGAGGGATGGGGAGCTGTTTTTT
TRBD2	NA	TRBV15	TRBJ2-3	16	CATSRVAGGSTDTQYF	TGTGCCACCAGCAGAGTAGCGGGGGGTTCCACAGATACGCAGTATTTT
NA	NA	TRBV10-3	TRBJ2-3	15	CAISEVAGESDTQYF	TGTGCCATCAGTGAGGTCGCAGGGGAATCAGATACGCAGTATTTT